This entry lists 18 T cell receptor beta chains sequenced from one sample in a study of cytomegalovirus exposure and HLA in healthy donors. PCR was performed using 60 Vbeta and 13 Jbeta primers. Assay: immunoSEQ multiplex PCR; the TCRdb copy retains only in-frame clones and omits some. Of about 140,000 clones in the sample, roughly 76% are singletons; the top ten hold approximately 1.5%. The sample consisted of PBMCs. The origin of the receptors is a female donor in good health and CMV-seronegative.

The chain carries TRBV30 and TRBJ2-7; 7 positions agree with TRBD1. V lost 0 bases to trimming and J lost 2 bases; unmatched junction nucleotides: 4. This CDR3 contains 14 residues. CDR1 and CDR2 from the germline V gene are GTSNPN and SVGIG (reference sequence). As DNA, the CDR3 is TGTGCCTGGAGTGTGGGACAGAGCCCCTACGAGCAGTACTTC. This encodes CAWSVGQSPYEQYF.

The gene calls are TRBV28 and TRBJ1-2; D gene ambiguous. From germline, CDR1 is MDHEN and CDR2 SYDVKM. V was clipped by 4 bases and J by 0 bases, with 9 bases between them. The CDR3 is 14 residues long. The CDR3 reads CASSSTVSNYGYTF. CDR3 in DNA: TGTGCCAGCAGTTCTACAGTTTCTAACTATGGCTACACCTTC.

This clone was counted between two and nine times. J is TRBJ1-3 and V is TRBV7-9; D is perhaps TRBD1 (5 bases). Germline loops: CDR1 SEHNR, CDR2 FQNEAQ (reference sequence). This CDR3 contains 15 residues. Trimming left V 5 bases short and J 0 bases short, with 11 bases between. The CDR3 is CASSSGGLSGNTIYF. As DNA, the CDR3 is TGTGCCAGCAGCAGTGGGGGACTCTCTGGAAACACCATATATTTT.

This clone was observed a few times. The chain links TRBV7-9 to TRBJ1-1; D remains ambiguous. V lost 8 bases, J lost 4 bases, and 8 bases lay in between. In germline, CDR1 is SEHNR, CDR2 FQNEAQ (reference sequence). The CDR3 is made up of 11 amino acids. The CDR3 sequence: CASLYGTEAFF. Written as DNA, the CDR3 is TGTGCCAGCCTCTATGGCACTGAAGCTTTCTTT.

The genes are TRBV6-6 and TRBJ2-7; possible D gene TRBD2, 6 bases. The V gene's germline CDR1 is MNHNY and CDR2 SVGAGI (reference sequence). V shed 4 bases and J shed 2 bases, with 12 bases lying between them. The CDR3 is 14 residues long. Here the CDR3 DNA reads TGTGCCAGCAGTTCGGCGGGGTCGACCTACGAGCAGTACTTC. Translated, it gives CASSSAGSTYEQYF.

The CDR3 sequence is CASSLFGNTEAFF. CDR3 coding DNA: TGTGCCAGTAGTCTATTCGGGAACACTGAAGCTTTCTTT. J is TRBJ1-1 and V is TRBV19; D unresolved. Trimming removed 5 bases at V and 1 base at J, with 8 bases between. The CDR3 loop spans 13 amino acids. Germline assignment: CDR1 LNHDA and CDR2 SQIVND (reference sequence).

This clone was observed once. The chain couples TRBV4-2 to TRBJ1-1, with 7 bases lining up with TRBD1. With 4 bases clipped from V and 7 bases from J, the junction kept 6 bases outside the gene matches. Germline CDR1 is LGHNA and CDR2 is YNFKEQ. The CDR3 is 13 residues long. The CDR3 loop reads CASSRDSTSEAFF. The CDR3 DNA reads as TGTGCCAGCAGCCGGGACAGTACGAGTGAAGCTTTCTTT.

The gene calls are TRBV28 and TRBJ2-5; 8 nucleotides line up with TRBD1. The junction had 4 bases not matched to a gene; V was cut back by 6 bases and J by 1 base. The CDR3 runs to 14 residues. The germline CDR1 and CDR2 sequences are MDHEN and SYDVKM. CDR3 sequence reads: CASSLGTGQETQYF. The CDR3 DNA is TGTGCCAGCAGCCTAGGGACAGGCCAAGAGACCCAGTACTTC.

This clone has just a few counts. The CDR3: CASSGRQGGETQYF. The CDR3 DNA reads as TGTGCCAGCAGCGGGAGACAGGGGGGAGAGACCCAGTACTTC. V usage is TRBV6-1 and J usage is TRBJ2-5; the match to TRBD1 covers 9 bases. The CDR3 spans 14 residues. In germline, CDR1 is MNHNS, CDR2 SASEGT. The ends lost 6 bases at V and 4 bases at J; junction bases unmatched: 6.

This rearrangement joins TRBV5-1 to TRBJ1-1; 11 bases match TRBD1. This CDR3 contains 17 residues. Germline CDR1 reads SGHRS; CDR2 reads YFSETQ. After removal of 4 bases from V and 2 bases from J, the junction contained 10 bases not matched to a gene. DNA of the CDR3: TGCGCCAGCAGCCCCGGGACAGGGGGAAGTATAAACACTGAAGCTTTCTTT. It encodes CASSPGTGGSINTEAFF.

This chain connects TRBV4-1 to TRBJ1-1; D gene ambiguous. The germline CDR1 and CDR2 sequences are MGHRA and YSYEKL. The CDR3 is made up of 14 amino acids. V was trimmed by 0 bases and J by 2 bases, leaving 7 bases between them. The CDR3 here is CASSQDPHNTEAFF. In nucleotides, the CDR3 is TGCGCCAGCAGCCAAGATCCCCATAACACTGAAGCTTTCTTT.

The rearrangement uses TRBV28 and TRBJ1-1, with 9 nucleotides matching TRBD1. Germline CDR1 and CDR2: MDHEN and SYDVKM. Unmatched junction bases numbered 12, after V lost 6 bases and J lost 1 base. CDR3 size: 17 residues. The chain's CDR3 is CASSLPLEGQGNTEAFF. The CDR3 bases are TGTGCCAGCAGCTTACCTTTGGAGGGACAGGGGAACACTGAAGCTTTCTTT.

This clone was observed once. The J gene is TRBJ2-7, the V gene TRBV27; unclear D gene. The V gene lost 6 bases and the J gene lost 3 bases, with 15 bases spanning the gap. The length of the CDR3 is 14 residues. Germline V CDR1 and CDR2: MNHEY, SMNVEV (reference sequence). CDR3 sequence reads: CASSLSPNVYEQYF. CDR3 in DNA: TGTGCCAGCAGCCTTAGCCCCAACGTCTACGAGCAGTACTTC.

This CDR3 is CASETGENTEAFF. Here the CDR3 DNA reads TGCGCCAGTGAGACAGGAGAGAACACTGAAGCTTTCTTT. This chain connects TRBV5-1 to TRBJ1-1; D may be TRBD1 (6 bases). There are 13 residues in the CDR3. Germline CDR1 reads SGHRS; CDR2 reads YFSETQ. The V gene lost 8 bases and the J gene lost 1 base, with 12 bases spanning the gap.

The chain combines TRBV6-1 with TRBJ2-7; D is undetermined. This CDR3 region has 16 residues. The V gene lost 1 base and the J gene lost 3 bases, with 16 bases spanning the gap. Per the germline V gene, CDR1 is MNHNS and CDR2 is SASEGT. In DNA, the CDR3 is TGTGCCAGCAGTGAAGATGGGCAGACATGGAACTACGAGCAGTACTTC. Its protein is CASSEDGQTWNYEQYF.

The chain couples TRBV30 to TRBJ2-3, with a possible D match to TRBD2 (6 bases). Per the germline V gene, CDR1 is GTSNPN and CDR2 is SVGIG (reference sequence). Between the trimmed V and J ends, which lost 2 bases and 0 bases, there was a span of 12 bases. This CDR3 comprises 15 residues. The CDR3 region is CAWSRRGASTDTQYF. CDR3 DNA sequence: TGTGCCTGGAGTAGGAGGGGCGCAAGCACAGATACGCAGTATTTT.

This sequence joins TRBV4-1 and TRBJ2-5; 8 bases are shared with TRBD2. Germline V lookup: CDR1 MGHRA, CDR2 YSYEKL. V trimming: 1 base; J trimming: 5 bases; junction bases outside the gene matches: 9. CDR3 length: 16 amino acids. The CDR3 here is CASSQGPGAGGETQYF. CDR3 sequence (DNA): TGCGCCAGCAGCCAAGGTCCGGGGGCGGGGGGTGAGACCCAGTACTTC.

This clone appeared once. The J gene is TRBJ2-5, the V gene TRBV5-1, with 7 bases identical to TRBD2. Germline CDR1 and CDR2: SGHRS and YFSETQ. This CDR3 contains 15 residues. After removal of 2 bases from V and 1 base from J, the junction contained 5 bases not matched to a gene. The CDR3 region is CASSFSSGVQETQYF. CDR3 sequence (DNA): TGCGCCAGCAGCTTCTCTAGCGGAGTCCAAGAGACCCAGTACTTC.